This T cell receptor (beta chain) was found in a study of OX40 agonist ivuxolimab in advanced cancers. Sequenced by immunoSEQ multiplex PCR; TCRdb stores in-frame clones only, minus some. Altogether about 72,000 clones are present, about 87% being singletons, with the ten largest covering about 1%. V lost 3 bases and J lost 2; bases outside the gene matches: 6. This CDR3 region has 15 residues. Germline CDR1 and CDR2: SGHTA and FQGNSA. The TCR sequence derives from an adult with an advanced solid tumor such as melanoma, head and neck, liver or kidney cancer. Here the sequenced sample was CD4+ or CD8+ T cells sorted from blood, taken in a trial of the OX40 agonist ivuxolimab. The chain recombines TRBV7-2 with TRBJ2-7, with 8 nucleotides matching TRBD2. CDR3 sequence (DNA): TGTGCCAGCAGCTTTTCGGGAGGGAATCCCTACGAGCAGTACTTC. As protein: CASSFSGGNPYEQYF.